This section outlines one T cell receptor (beta chain) sequence together with its context. What this receptor recognizes is not known. Per-nucleotide qualities are absent, and no much larger clonotype sits a single base away. The data derive from a study of T cell repertoires in cytomegalovirus infection (dated by TCRdb to about 2019). About the full investigation: Donor HLA type was relevant to the analysis, because carriage of CMV infection together with the matching HLA type was indicated by public TCR beta signatures.

Here is what the overall study found, with its caveats: In the ex vivo response, HLA-C-restricted CMV-specific TCR beta clonotypes were dominant, and in two of eight donors the single most frequent clonotype came from this HLA-C-restricted group. In both this cohort and an independent cohort of some 370 donors, the cumulative frequency of public TCR beta family members distinguished carriers of CMV infection plus the relevant HLA type.

Data came from an Illumina HiSeq 1500. Through fastp at Q25 and MiXCR, TCRdb rebuilt clones from the public reads, retaining in-frame beta chains. Rows are combined by CDR3 protein, so each entry shows the most common genes and DNA. The sample table lists 180,000 or so distinct CDR3 sequences, roughly 17% of them with a count of one. The ten largest clones add up to 25% of the sample. CDR1 and CDR2, per the germline V gene (reference sequence), are DFQATT and SNEGSKA. V loses 0 bases at its end and J loses 2 bases; junction bases beyond the gene matches: 7. CDR3 length: 16 amino acids, cysteine to phenylalanine. The entry retains the CDR3 DNA only, 48 bases that are in frame from base 1.

The source of this sequence is a human donor in good health (CMV status not recorded). Some clones in this sample may be carry-over from other donors' samples. Sequenced material: CD8+ T cells from PBMCs. The chain is assembled from TRBV20-1 and TRBJ2-3, with TRBD2 matching 8 junction bases. At the DNA level, the sequence is TGCAGTGCTAGAGATCCACCGACTAGCGCCACAGATACGCAGTATTTT. The encoded protein is CSARDPPTSATDTQYF.